Described below is a single T cell receptor (beta chain) sequence and its context. Its specific antigen is unknown. Base qualities are missing; no much larger clone stands one base away. This entry is derived from a study of a mutant IDH1 vaccine in newly diagnosed glioma (dated by TCRdb to about 2021). Regarding the study in general: Eight vaccinations were administered to patients in weeks 1, 3, 5, 7, 11, 15, 19 and 23, corresponding to visits V03 through V10. Six visits were used for peripheral blood collection: V03 (baseline), V05, V07, V10, V12 and V13. For exploratory analyses, longitudinal TCRB deep sequencing was carried out in approximately 25 treated patients wherever samples were available. Vaccination was initiated 4-6 weeks after radiotherapy alone, or concurrently with temozolomide cycles in the chemotherapy-containing groups. Prior to enrollment, standard therapy consisting of radiotherapy alone, temozolomide alone, or radiochemotherapy with temozolomide had been administered to patients, with the combination being received by most patients. Of the approximately 30 treated patients, 62.5% were male and around 40% were female, and the mean age was approximately 37 years.

Results the study describes overall, beyond this receptor: Across multiple MHC alleles, vaccine-induced immune responses were seen in around 93% of patients. Availability determined which PBMC samples were chosen for TCRB deep sequencing. Pseudoprogression appeared unrelated to alterations in the top peripheral T cell clonotypes detected by TCRB sequencing. It was noted by the authors that analyses of patient blood samples could not be reproduced owing to sample limitations.

According to the study, the label for this sample's time point signals: week 5, during vaccination. A 20-mer mutant IDH1 peptide at 300 micrograms in Montanide made up each vaccine dose, which was injected subcutaneously together with topical imiquimod. All donors had newly diagnosed IDH1-mutant astrocytomas of WHO grade 3 or 4 that showed loss of nuclear ATRX. The samples were drawn from NOA16, a multicentre, single-arm, open-label phase I trial in Germany that tested a mutant IDH1 peptide vaccine in humans for the first time. The DNeasy Blood and Tissue Kit was used to extract genomic DNA from EDTA blood for TCRB sequencing. Libraries were prepared through the immunoSEQ multiplex PCR assay. Following the manufacturer's protocol, the hsTCRB Kit was used to amplify rearranged TCR beta chain sequences. An Illumina MiSeq was used to sequence the TCRB libraries. Per the authors' processing: The kit vendor's proprietary platform handled demultiplexing, trimming and gene mapping. The source is immuneACCESS, and TCRdb retained only in-frame sequences with V and J called. Part of the clones is not carried over; for the studies checked, unresolved V genes explain less than half of this, and the remainder is unexplained. Clone size and the V and J calls come from that table; the DNA yielded D and trimming. For this sample there are tens of thousands of clones; roughly 90% appear just once. Under 0.7% of the sample is taken by the ten largest.

The junction shows trimming of 5 bases on V and 8 bases on J, plus 15 bases between the germline ends. The CDR3 numbers 13 residues from cysteine through phenylalanine. Solely the CDR3 DNA is kept, with 39 bases framed from the first base. The germline V gene supplies CDR1 MNHEY and CDR2 SVGAGI. This receptor chain uses TRBV6-5 and TRBJ1-2; the D gene is possibly TRBD1, with 5 bases matching. The sequence came from a woman aged 50 to 65 with glioma. The input for sequencing was PBMCs, taken from a glioma patient whose treatment included an IDH1 peptide vaccine. The nucleotide sequence is TGTGCCAGCAGTCTCTTGGGGGGAGAAGGCTACACCTTC. Translated, this gives CASSLLGGEGYTF.